These 21 T cell receptor beta chains share one sample of origin, sequenced in a study of CD8 T cells in ankylosing spondylitis. TCRdb processed the 5' RACE reads anew with MiXCR; each CDR3 protein has one entry. This repertoire shows about 270,000 distinct CDR3 sequences, about 30% found once; its top ten account for approximately 4.4%. Material: blood, either unsorted or a sorted T cell fraction (not recorded which). These receptors all come from a male donor with ankylosing spondylitis or in good health (not recorded which).

In this sample, this clonotype turned up a few times. The chain recombines TRBV6-4 with TRBJ1-2; no definite D call. CDR1 is MRHNA and CDR2 is SNTAGT in the germline V gene. The CDR3 consists of 10 residues. Trimming took off 6 bases at V and 8 bases at J, with 7 bases between the two ends. The CDR3 sequence is CASRLPGYTF. CDR3 coding DNA: TGTGCCAGCAGACTCCCCGGCTACACCTTC.

V and J are TRBV12-3 or TRBV12-4 and TRBJ2-1; possibly TRBD2 for D (6 bases). V was cut by 7 bases and J by 13 bases, with 17 bases left in between. CDR3 size: 12 residues. The CDR3 here is CASTGGVGRQFF. The CDR3 DNA reads as TGTGCCAGCACCGGGGGTGTCGGAAGACAGTTCTTC.

This clonotype came up a few times. This chain links TRBV5-1 with TRBJ2-1; 10 nucleotides match TRBD2. Germline-derived CDR1 and CDR2 are SGHRS and YFSETQ. Germline trimming cut 2 bases from V and 5 bases from J; bases unmatched to any gene: 4. The CDR3 runs to 15 residues. CDR3 region: CASSFLAGADNEQFF. CDR3 DNA: TGCGCCAGCAGCTTCCTAGCGGGGGCCGACAATGAGCAGTTCTTC. The full variable domain, rest sourced from reference TRBV5-1 and TRBJ2-1, is KAGVTQTPRYLIKTRGQQVTLSCSPISGHRSVSWYQQTPGQGLQFLFEYFSETQRNKGNFPGRFSGRQFSNSRSEMNVSTLELGDSALYLCASSFLAGADNEQFFGPGTRLTVL.

The chain combines TRBV12-3 or TRBV12-4 with TRBJ2-1; no reliable D call. CDR3 length: 11 amino acids. V lost 6 bases and J lost 6, with 6 bases in between. The DNA for the CDR3 is TGTGCCAGCAGAGATTTCAATGAGCAGTTCTTC. This translates into CASRDFNEQFF.

This chain uses TRBV11-2 with TRBJ2-7; 7 positions agree with TRBD1. J lost 7 bases, V lost 5 bases, and 2 bases had no gene match. This CDR3 region has 11 residues. Germline V gives CDR1 SGHAT, CDR2 FQNNGV. The CDR3 is CASSEDREQYF. The CDR3 coding sequence is TGTGCCAGCAGCGAGGACAGGGAGCAGTACTTC.

The chain combines TRBV6-5 with TRBJ2-7; D unclear. V shed 0 bases and J shed 1 base, with 10 bases lying between them. The CDR3 is 15 residues long. Germline V gives CDR1 MNHEY, CDR2 SVGAGI. Written as DNA, the CDR3 is TGTGCCAGCAGTTACTCGACTCCGAGATCCTACGAGCAGTACTTC. This sequence encodes CASSYSTPRSYEQYF.

The chain carries TRBV27 and TRBJ2-7; D is uncertain. Trimming removed 5 bases from V and 2 bases from J, with 13 bases in between. This CDR3 has 14 residues. Germline V gene lookup returns CDR1 MNHEY and CDR2 SMNVEV (reference sequence). CDR3 nucleotide sequence: TGTGCCAGCAGTAGGTCAGAGGCTCCCTACGAGCAGTACTTC. Amino acids: CASSRSEAPYEQYF.

The chain has TRBV27 and TRBJ1-1; 10 bases are shared with TRBD1. The V segment lost 9 bases and the J segment 5 bases; nucleotides outside the gene matches: 15. Germline V gene sequence: CDR1 MNHEY, CDR2 SMNVEV (reference sequence). This CDR3 region has 16 residues. This CDR3 reads CASHPLPGQGSTEAFF. CDR3 sequence (DNA): TGTGCCAGTCACCCCCTCCCGGGACAGGGGAGTACTGAAGCTTTCTTT.

This clonotype was found a few times. One junction end does not reproduce the germline sequence, and a read error may be involved. The chain has TRBV29-1 and TRBJ2-1; 7 positions agree with TRBD2. Germline V gene sequence: CDR1 SQVTM, CDR2 ANQGSEA. This CDR3 has 14 residues. The CDR3 here is CSGERRELPNEQFF. CDR3 in DNA: TGCAGCGGTGAAAGGCGGGAGCTCCCTAATGAGCAGTTCTTC.

DNA for the CDR3: TGTGCCAGCAGCGAGCGGACGGGCCAAGCTTTCTTT. Translation: CASSERTGQAFF. The V gene is TRBV5-6, the J gene TRBJ1-1; D remains unclear. CDR1 and CDR2 from the germline V gene are SGHDT and YYEEEE. The CDR3 spans 12 residues. Trimming took off 4 bases at V and 9 bases at J, with 13 bases between the two ends.

The rearrangement links TRBV14 to TRBJ2-1; TRBD1 is a possible D gene (5 bases). Per germline, CDR1 SGHDN and CDR2 FVKESK. The CDR3 covers 13 residues. The V end lost 3 bases, the J end lost 8 bases, and 11 bases lay between the germline ends. CDR3 coding DNA: TGTGCCAGCAGCCACAGGGTGCGTCATGAGCAGTTCTTC. Its translation: CASSHRVRHEQFF.

The chain joins TRBV6-2 or TRBV6-3 to TRBJ2-3; tentative D call: TRBD1 (5 bases). This CDR3 region has 14 residues. Trimming cost V 6 bases and J 1 base, with 11 bases left between them. Germline CDR1 MNHEY, CDR2 SVGEGT. Here the CDR3 DNA reads TGTGCCAGCAGCGATCAGGGCCGCACAGATACGCAGTATTTT. Its translation: CASSDQGRTDTQYF.

The chain recombines TRBV5-1 with TRBJ1-2; D call uncertain. This CDR3 spans 13 amino acids. Trimming shortened V by 4 bases and J by 3 bases, and 10 bases separated the two germline ends. Germline CDR1 SGHRS, CDR2 YFSETQ. The CDR3 bases are TGCGCCAGCAGCCGTGGGCCAGACTATGGCTACACCTTC. It is translated as CASSRGPDYGYTF.

The chain recombines TRBV12-3 or TRBV12-4 with TRBJ2-1; TRBD2 matches 7 bases. V shed 3 bases, J shed 0 bases, and the junction held 5 bases outside the gene matches. This CDR3 spans 16 amino acids. The CDR3 reads CASSFDGGSSYNEQFF. The CDR3 DNA reads TGTGCCAGCAGTTTTGACGGGGGGTCCTCCTACAATGAGCAGTTCTTC.

The chain employs TRBV12-3 or TRBV12-4 and TRBJ2-3; 9 nucleotides align to TRBD1. CDR3 length equals 14 residues. J lost 5 bases, V lost 6 bases, and 6 bases had no gene match. Written as DNA, the CDR3 is TGTGCCAGCAGCTCCGGGACAGGGTTAGATACGCAGTATTTT. Translating it yields CASSSGTGLDTQYF.

This clonotype appeared a few times. The V call is TRBV5-5, the J call TRBJ2-3, with D possibly being TRBD2 (5 bases). The CDR3 spans 13 residues. Germline lookup yields CDR1 SGHKS and CDR2 YYEKEE (reference sequence). Trimming removed 3 bases at V and 6 bases at J, with 11 bases between. The CDR3 DNA is TGTGCCAGCAGCTGGAGGCTCGGGGATACGCAGTATTTT. Residues: CASSWRLGDTQYF.

The J gene is TRBJ1-3, the V gene TRBV29-1; TRBD1 is a possible D gene (6 bases). CDR1 and CDR2 (germline): SQVTM, ANQGSEA. Trimming shortened V by 6 bases and J by 4 bases, and 13 bases separated the two germline ends. This CDR3 contains 13 residues. The CDR3 loop is CSVQTGLGNTIYF. The CDR3 coding sequence is TGCAGCGTACAGACAGGTTTGGGAAACACCATATATTTT.

V is TRBV4-1 and J is TRBJ2-7; D may be TRBD2 (5 bases). In germline, CDR1 is MGHRA, CDR2 YSYEKL. Trimming shortened V by 1 base and J by 4 bases, and 11 bases separated the two germline ends. The CDR3 totals 14 residues. CDR3 region: CASSQGSGGYEQYF. The CDR3, as DNA: TGCGCCAGCAGCCAAGGAAGCGGCGGATACGAGCAGTACTTC.

This clonotype was recorded only once. This chain links TRBV4-1 with TRBJ2-7; D is ambiguous. The CDR3 consists of 13 residues. The germline V and J ends were trimmed by 1 base and 5 bases, with 9 bases remaining between them. Germline CDR1 MGHRA, CDR2 YSYEKL. The DNA of the CDR3 is TGCGCCAGCAGCCAAGTCCCCGGTGACGAGCAGTACTTC. This encodes CASSQVPGDEQYF.

The chain links TRBV5-1 to TRBJ2-3; D tentatively fits TRBD1 or TRBD2 (5 bases each). Trimming pared 5 bases from V and 6 bases from J, leaving 16 bases between. Germline V gene lookup returns CDR1 SGHRS and CDR2 YFSETQ. The CDR3 runs to 14 residues. This CDR3 is CASSQGTAGDTQYF. The CDR3 DNA reads TGCGCCAGCAGTCAAGGGACGGCCGGGGATACGCAGTATTTT. The full variable domain, with the rest looked up from reference TRBV5-1 and TRBJ2-3, is KAGVTQTPRYLIKTRGQQVTLSCSPISGHRSVSWYQQTPGQGLQFLFEYFSETQRNKGNFPGRFSGRQFSNSRSEMNVSTLELGDSALYLCASSQGTAGDTQYFGPGTRLTVL.

This clonotype was observed a few times. The J gene is TRBJ2-1, the V gene TRBV20-1, with a possible D match to TRBD2 (6 bases). Germline V CDR1 and CDR2: DFQATT, SNEGSKA (reference sequence). CDR3 length: 10 residues. Trimming pared 7 bases from V and 10 bases from J, leaving 11 bases between. The CDR3 protein is CSVGGWEQFF. CDR3 coding DNA: TGCAGTGTAGGAGGGTGGGAGCAGTTCTTC.